This TCR beta chain was observed in a study of blood T cell repertoires in COVID-19. Original handling: Scientists estimated how many nucleated cells there were by amplifying reference gene primers. Only in-frame clones appear in the TCRdb table, and some are missing; sequencing was by immunoSEQ multiplex PCR. V and J calls and clone size follow that table, whereas D and trimming were derived from the DNA. Of about 36,000 clones in the sample, 70% to 90% were seen once. There are 16 residues in the CDR3. Trimming removed 5 bases from V and 0 bases from J; junction bases left unmatched: 9. Germline V gene data show CDR1 as LNHDA and CDR2 as SQIVND (reference sequence).

The TCR sequence derives from a human donor in a cohort sampled during active COVID-19. The chain recombines TRBV19 with TRBJ1-1; 7 bases are shared with TRBD1. Sequences were obtained from peripheral blood. CDR3 protein: CASSSRTGVMNTEAFF. The DNA of the CDR3 is TGTGCCAGTAGTTCCCGGACAGGAGTCATGAACACTGAAGCTTTCTTT.